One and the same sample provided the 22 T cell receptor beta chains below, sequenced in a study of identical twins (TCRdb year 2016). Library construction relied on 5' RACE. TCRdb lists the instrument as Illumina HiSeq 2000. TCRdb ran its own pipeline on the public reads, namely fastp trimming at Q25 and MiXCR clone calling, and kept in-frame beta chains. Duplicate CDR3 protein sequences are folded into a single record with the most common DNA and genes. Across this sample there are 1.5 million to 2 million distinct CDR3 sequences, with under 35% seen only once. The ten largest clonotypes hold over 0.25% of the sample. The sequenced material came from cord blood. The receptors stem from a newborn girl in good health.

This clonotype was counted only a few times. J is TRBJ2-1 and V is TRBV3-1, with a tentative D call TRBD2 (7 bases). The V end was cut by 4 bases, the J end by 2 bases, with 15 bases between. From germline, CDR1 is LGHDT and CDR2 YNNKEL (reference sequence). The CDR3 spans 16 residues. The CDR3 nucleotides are TGTGCCAGCAGCCTACAGGGAGGGTCTACCTACAATGAGCAGTTCTTC. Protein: CASSLQGGSTYNEQFF.

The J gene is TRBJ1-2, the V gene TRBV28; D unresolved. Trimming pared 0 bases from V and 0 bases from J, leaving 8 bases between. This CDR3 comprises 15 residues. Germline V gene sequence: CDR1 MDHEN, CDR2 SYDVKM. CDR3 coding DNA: TGTGCCAGCAGTTTATGGACGGCTGCTAACTATGGCTACACCTTC. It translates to CASSLWTAANYGYTF.

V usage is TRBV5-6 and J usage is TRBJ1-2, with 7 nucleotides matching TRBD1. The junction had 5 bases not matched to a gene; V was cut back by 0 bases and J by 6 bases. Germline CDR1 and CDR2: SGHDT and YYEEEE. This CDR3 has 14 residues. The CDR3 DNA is TGTGCCAGCAGCTTGGCCACAGGGGTTGATGGCTACACCTTC. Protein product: CASSLATGVDGYTF.

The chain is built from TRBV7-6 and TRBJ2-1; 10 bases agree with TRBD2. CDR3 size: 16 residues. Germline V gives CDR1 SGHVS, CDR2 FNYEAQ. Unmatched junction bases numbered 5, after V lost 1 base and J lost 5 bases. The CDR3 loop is CASSLEAGGPHNEQFF. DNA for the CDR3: TGTGCCAGCAGCTTAGAAGCGGGAGGGCCCCACAATGAGCAGTTCTTC.

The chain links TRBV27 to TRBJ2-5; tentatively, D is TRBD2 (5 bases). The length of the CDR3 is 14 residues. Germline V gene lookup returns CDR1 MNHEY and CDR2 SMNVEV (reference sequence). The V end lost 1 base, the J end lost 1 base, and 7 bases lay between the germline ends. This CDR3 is CASSLCGFQETQYF. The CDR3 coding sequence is TGTGCCAGCAGTTTATGCGGGTTCCAAGAGACCCAGTACTTC.

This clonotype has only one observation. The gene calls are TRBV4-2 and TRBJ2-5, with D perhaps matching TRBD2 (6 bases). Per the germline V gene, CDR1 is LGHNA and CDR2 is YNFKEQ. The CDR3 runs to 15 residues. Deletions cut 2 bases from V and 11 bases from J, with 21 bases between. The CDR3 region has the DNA TGTGCCAGCAGCCAATCCGGGACTCGGAGCAATGAGCAGTACTTC. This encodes CASSQSGTRSNEQYF.

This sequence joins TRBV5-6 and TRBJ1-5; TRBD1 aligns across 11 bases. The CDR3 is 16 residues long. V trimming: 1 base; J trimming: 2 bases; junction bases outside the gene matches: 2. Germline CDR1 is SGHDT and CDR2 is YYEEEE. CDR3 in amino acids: CASSLWTGGGNQPQHF. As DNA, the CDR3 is TGTGCCAGCAGCTTGTGGACAGGGGGCGGCAATCAGCCCCAGCATTTT.

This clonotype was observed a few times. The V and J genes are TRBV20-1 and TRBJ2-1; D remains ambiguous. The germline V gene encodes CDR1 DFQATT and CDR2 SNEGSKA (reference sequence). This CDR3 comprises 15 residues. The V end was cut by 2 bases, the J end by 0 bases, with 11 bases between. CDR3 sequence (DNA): TGCAGTGCTAGAAATCTCCTAGACTCCTACAATGAGCAGTTCTTC. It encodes CSARNLLDSYNEQFF.

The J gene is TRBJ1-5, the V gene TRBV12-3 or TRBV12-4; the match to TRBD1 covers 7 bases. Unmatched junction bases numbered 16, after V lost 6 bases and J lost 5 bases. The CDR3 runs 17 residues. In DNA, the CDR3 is TGTGCCAGCAGGCCCGGGAGGGGGCGCCAGGGGGATCAGCCCCAGCATTTT. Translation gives CASRPGRGRQGDQPQHF.

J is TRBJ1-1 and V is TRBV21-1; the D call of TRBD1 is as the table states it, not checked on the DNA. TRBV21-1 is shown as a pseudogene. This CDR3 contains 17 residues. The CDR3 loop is CASSKDDQGLADTEAFF. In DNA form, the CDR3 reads TGTGCCAGCAGCAAAGATGACCAGGGGCTTGCGGACACTGAAGCTTTCTTT.

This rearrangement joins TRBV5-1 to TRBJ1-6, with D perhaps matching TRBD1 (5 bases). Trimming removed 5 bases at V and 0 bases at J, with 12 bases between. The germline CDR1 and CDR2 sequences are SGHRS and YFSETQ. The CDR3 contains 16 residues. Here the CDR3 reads CASSRDWSSYNSPLHF. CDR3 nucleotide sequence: TGCGCCAGCAGTCGGGACTGGAGCTCCTATAATTCACCCCTCCACTTT.

In DNA, the CDR3 is TGTGCCAGCAGTTTTTCTAGCGGGAGCGTAATTTATGAGCAGTTCTTC. Translating it yields CASSFSSGSVIYEQFF. V gene TRBV27 combines with J gene TRBJ2-1; 10 bases are a match to TRBD2. Germline values: CDR1 MNHEY, CDR2 SMNVEV (reference sequence). CDR3 length: 16 residues. Trimming cost V 3 bases and J 8 bases; bases outside gene matches: 10.

Written as DNA, the CDR3 is TGTGCCACCAGCCCTCGACAGGGAGGGCAGTATTTT. It is translated as CATSPRQGGQYF. V gene TRBV15 combines with J gene TRBJ2-3, with D possibly matching TRBD1 (7 bases). This CDR3 contains 12 residues. Per germline, CDR1 LNHNV and CDR2 YYDKDF (reference sequence). The V end was cut by 5 bases, the J end by 11 bases, with 14 bases between.

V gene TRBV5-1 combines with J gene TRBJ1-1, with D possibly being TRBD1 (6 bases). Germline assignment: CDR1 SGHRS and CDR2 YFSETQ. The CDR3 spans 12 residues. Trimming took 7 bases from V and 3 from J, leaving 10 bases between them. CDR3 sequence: CASGRQDTEAFF. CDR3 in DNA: TGCGCCAGCGGCCGACAGGACACTGAAGCTTTCTTT.

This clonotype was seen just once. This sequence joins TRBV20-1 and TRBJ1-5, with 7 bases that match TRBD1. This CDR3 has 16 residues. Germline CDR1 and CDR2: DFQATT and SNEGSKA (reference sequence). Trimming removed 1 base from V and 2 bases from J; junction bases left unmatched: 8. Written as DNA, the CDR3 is TGCAGTGCTAGAGGGGAAACAGGGGTGGGCAATCAGCCCCAGCATTTT. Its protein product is CSARGETGVGNQPQHF.

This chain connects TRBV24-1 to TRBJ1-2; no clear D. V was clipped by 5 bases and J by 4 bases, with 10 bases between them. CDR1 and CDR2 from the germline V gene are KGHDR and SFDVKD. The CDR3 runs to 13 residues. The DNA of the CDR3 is TGTGCCACCAGTGGGAGGCTCGGCTATGGCTACACCTTC. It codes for CATSGRLGYGYTF.

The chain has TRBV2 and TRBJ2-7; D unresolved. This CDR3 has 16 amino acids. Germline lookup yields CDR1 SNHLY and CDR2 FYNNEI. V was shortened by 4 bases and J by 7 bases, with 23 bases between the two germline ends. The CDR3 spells CASSVPNRTHYNEQYF. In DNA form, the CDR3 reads TGTGCCAGCAGTGTCCCCAACCGGACCCATTACAATGAGCAGTACTTC.

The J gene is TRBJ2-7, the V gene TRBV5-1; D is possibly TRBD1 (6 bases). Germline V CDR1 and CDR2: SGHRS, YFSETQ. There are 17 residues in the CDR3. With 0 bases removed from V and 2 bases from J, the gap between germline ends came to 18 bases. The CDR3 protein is CASSLVVLDRDTYEQYF. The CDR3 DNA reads TGCGCCAGCAGCTTGGTCGTCCTTGATCGGGACACCTACGAGCAGTACTTC.

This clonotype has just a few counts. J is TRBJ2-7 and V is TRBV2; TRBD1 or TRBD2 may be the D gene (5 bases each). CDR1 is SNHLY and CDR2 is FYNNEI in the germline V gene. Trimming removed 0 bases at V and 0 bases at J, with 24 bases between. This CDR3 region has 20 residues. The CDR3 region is CASSEAHFSSGALPSYEQYF. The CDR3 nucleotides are TGTGCCAGCAGTGAAGCCCATTTCTCCTCCGGGGCCCTTCCCTCCTACGAGCAGTACTTC.

Here the CDR3 reads CASSKTSGRSYNEQFF. For the CDR3, the DNA is TGTGCCAGCAGTAAGACTAGCGGGAGATCCTACAATGAGCAGTTCTTC. The chain recombines TRBV6-5 with TRBJ2-1; 12 nucleotides align to TRBD2. Trimming removed 5 bases from V and 1 base from J; junction bases left unmatched: 3. Germline CDR1 reads MNHEY; CDR2 reads SVGAGI. CDR3 size: 16 residues.

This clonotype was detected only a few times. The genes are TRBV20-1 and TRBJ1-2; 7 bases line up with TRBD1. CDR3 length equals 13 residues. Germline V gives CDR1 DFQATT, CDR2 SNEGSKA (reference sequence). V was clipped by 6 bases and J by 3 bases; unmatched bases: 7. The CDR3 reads CSAPTGLYYGYTF. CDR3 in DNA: TGCAGTGCGCCGACAGGGCTCTACTATGGCTACACCTTC.

The CDR3 DNA reads as TGTGCTAGTGGTTTGGTACACAAGAGTGGCCAAGAGACCCAGTACTTC. It encodes CASGLVHKSGQETQYF. The chain employs TRBV12-5 and TRBJ2-5; D is unresolved. V lost 0 bases, J lost 1 base, and 12 bases lay in between. CDR3 length: 16 amino acids. Germline V gives CDR1 LGHNT, CDR2 FRNRAP.